These T cell receptor beta chains were read from a single sample in a study of CXCR3-negative and CXCR3-positive naive CD8 T cells. From the 5' RACE reads, TCRdb lists one entry per CDR3 protein and no DNA. This sample's table reports approximately 45,000 distinct CDR3 sequences. Sequenced sample: memory CD8+ T cells from blood. All receptors come from a human donor in good health. Some clones in this sample may be carry-over from other donors' samples. CDR3s include the opening cysteine and the closing phenylalanine or tryptophan. Size is stated for part of the rows, as once, few or many counts, or as a class when the clone is expanded.

clone_size: -; j_call: TRBJ2-1; v_call: TRBV9; cdr3_length: 15; cdr3_aa: CASSVVASGVNEQFF
clone_size: -; j_call: TRBJ2-1; v_call: TRBV28; cdr3_length: 16; cdr3_aa: CASSSISGQRPNEQFF
clone_size: -; j_call: TRBJ2-3; v_call: TRBV7-8; cdr3_length: 15; cdr3_aa: CASIAGERATDTQYF
clone_size: -; j_call: TRBJ1-1; v_call: TRBV28; cdr3_length: 14; cdr3_aa: CASSFGIMNTEAFF
clone_size: -; j_call: TRBJ2-7; v_call: TRBV4-3; cdr3_length: 16; cdr3_aa: CASSHSTGTGAYEQYF
clone_size: -; j_call: TRBJ2-1; v_call: TRBV20-1; cdr3_length: 14; cdr3_aa: CSARWDRDYNEQFF
clone_size: -; j_call: TRBJ2-7; v_call: TRBV28; cdr3_length: 14; cdr3_aa: CASSFPRGTYEQYF
clone_size: -; j_call: TRBJ2-7; v_call: TRBV28; cdr3_length: 17; cdr3_aa: CASSSIAGTSDSYEQYF
clone_size: -; j_call: TRBJ1-5; v_call: TRBV29-1; cdr3_length: 14; cdr3_aa: CSVWTGGSNQPQHF
clone_size: -; j_call: TRBJ1-1; v_call: TRBV20-1; cdr3_length: 14; cdr3_aa: CSAPTDEGHTEAFF
clone_size: -; j_call: TRBJ2-3; v_call: TRBV4-1; cdr3_length: 12; cdr3_aa: CASSQGLDTQYF
clone_size: -; j_call: TRBJ1-4; v_call: TRBV28; cdr3_length: 13; cdr3_aa: CASSPDRNEKLFF
clone_size: -; j_call: TRBJ2-2; v_call: TRBV28; cdr3_length: 18; cdr3_aa: CASIGTSGGHPNTGELFF
clone_size: -; j_call: TRBJ2-3; v_call: TRBV18; cdr3_length: 17; cdr3_aa: CASSPPDSGGLTDTQYF
clone_size: -; j_call: TRBJ1-2; v_call: TRBV29-1; cdr3_length: 11; cdr3_aa: CSAFVHYGYTF
clone_size: -; j_call: TRBJ2-1; v_call: TRBV28; cdr3_length: 13; cdr3_aa: CASSSAGGREQFF
clone_size: -; j_call: TRBJ1-6; v_call: TRBV7-6; cdr3_length: 17; cdr3_aa: CASSKRVWGPYNSPLHF
clone_size: -; j_call: TRBJ2-5; v_call: TRBV20-1; cdr3_length: 13; cdr3_aa: CSARVGYQETQYF
clone_size: -; j_call: TRBJ1-2; v_call: TRBV6-2/TRBV6-3; cdr3_length: 13; cdr3_aa: CASSYSDNYGYTF
clone_size: -; j_call: TRBJ1-2; v_call: TRBV7-6; cdr3_length: 15; cdr3_aa: CASSLADAEGYGYTF
clone_size: -; j_call: TRBJ1-6; v_call: TRBV7-4; cdr3_length: 19; cdr3_aa: CASSLSRDSQSSYNSPLHF
clone_size: medium-sized; j_call: TRBJ1-1; v_call: TRBV11-2; cdr3_length: 14; cdr3_aa: CASSLIRQDPEAFF
clone_size: -; j_call: TRBJ2-1; v_call: TRBV11-2; cdr3_length: 13; cdr3_aa: CASILTGNNEQFF
clone_size: -; j_call: TRBJ2-1; v_call: TRBV6-5; cdr3_length: 16; cdr3_aa: CASSYRDRGTYNEQFF
clone_size: -; j_call: TRBJ2-7; v_call: TRBV20-1; cdr3_length: 13; cdr3_aa: CSWRAENSYEQYF
clone_size: -; j_call: TRBJ2-7; v_call: TRBV29-1; cdr3_length: 16; cdr3_aa: CSVGGLAGGQTYEQYF
clone_size: -; j_call: TRBJ1-4; v_call: TRBV7-2; cdr3_length: 14; cdr3_aa: CASSLSAFNEKLFF
clone_size: -; j_call: TRBJ2-2; v_call: TRBV6-5; cdr3_length: 14; cdr3_aa: CASSWSKATGELFF
clone_size: -; j_call: TRBJ2-7; v_call: TRBV28; cdr3_length: 12; cdr3_aa: CASRGQSYEQYF
clone_size: -; j_call: TRBJ2-5; v_call: TRBV3-1; cdr3_length: 11; cdr3_aa: CASSLQETQYF
clone_size: -; j_call: TRBJ2-2; v_call: TRBV25-1; cdr3_length: 14; cdr3_aa: CASSGAQGTGELFF
clone_size: -; j_call: TRBJ2-7; v_call: TRBV3-1; cdr3_length: 16; cdr3_aa: CASSQVEEGRHHEQYF
clone_size: -; j_call: TRBJ2-7; v_call: TRBV7-2; cdr3_length: 17; cdr3_aa: CASSSHTLASATYEQYF
clone_size: -; j_call: TRBJ2-1; v_call: TRBV12-3/TRBV12-4; cdr3_length: 16; cdr3_aa: CASSPRTSGRGNEQFF
clone_size: -; j_call: TRBJ2-7; v_call: TRBV29-1; cdr3_length: 12; cdr3_aa: CSVTGAAGEQYF
clone_size: -; j_call: TRBJ2-7; v_call: TRBV7-9; cdr3_length: 12; cdr3_aa: CASSLEGPEQYF
clone_size: -; j_call: TRBJ1-1; v_call: TRBV10-3; cdr3_length: 12; cdr3_aa: CAIVSGRAEAFF
clone_size: -; j_call: TRBJ2-2; v_call: TRBV29-1; cdr3_length: 12; cdr3_aa: CSVVRDTGELFF
clone_size: -; j_call: TRBJ1-1; v_call: TRBV12-3/TRBV12-4; cdr3_length: 14; cdr3_aa: CASSTRPGQLEAFF
clone_size: -; j_call: TRBJ1-4; v_call: TRBV29-1; cdr3_length: 15; cdr3_aa: CSVEDTGSTNEKLFF
clone_size: -; j_call: TRBJ2-1; v_call: TRBV15; cdr3_length: 17; cdr3_aa: CATSRGGIAGSTSEQFF
clone_size: -; j_call: TRBJ2-5; v_call: TRBV28; cdr3_length: 17; cdr3_aa: CASSFRKPTGAQETQYF
clone_size: -; j_call: TRBJ2-1; v_call: TRBV20-1; cdr3_length: 14; cdr3_aa: CSASGRNLYNEQFF
clone_size: -; j_call: TRBJ2-2; v_call: TRBV5-5; cdr3_length: 15; cdr3_aa: CASSYWLGGTGELFF
clone_size: -; j_call: TRBJ2-1; v_call: TRBV20-1; cdr3_length: 14; cdr3_aa: CSALRGDAYNEQFF
clone_size: -; j_call: TRBJ2-4; v_call: TRBV14; cdr3_length: 15; cdr3_aa: CASSRRAGWVNIQYF
clone_size: -; j_call: TRBJ2-6; v_call: TRBV6-4; cdr3_length: 15; cdr3_aa: CASRATGDGANVLTF
clone_size: -; j_call: TRBJ2-7; v_call: TRBV28; cdr3_length: 13; cdr3_aa: CASSLTSNYEQYF
clone_size: -; j_call: TRBJ2-7; v_call: TRBV12-3/TRBV12-4; cdr3_length: 11; cdr3_aa: CASSPGNEQYF
clone_size: -; j_call: TRBJ2-7; v_call: TRBV7-8; cdr3_length: 18; cdr3_aa: CASRRGLLRARDSYEQYF
clone_size: -; j_call: TRBJ1-1; v_call: TRBV29-1; cdr3_length: 14; cdr3_aa: CSVLSEWGDTEAFF
clone_size: -; j_call: TRBJ2-7; v_call: TRBV29-1; cdr3_length: 11; cdr3_aa: CSVELSYEQYF
clone_size: -; j_call: TRBJ2-7; v_call: TRBV28; cdr3_length: 11; cdr3_aa: CASSSRAEEYF
clone_size: -; j_call: TRBJ2-3; v_call: TRBV29-1; cdr3_length: 14; cdr3_aa: CSVEVDRITDTQYF
clone_size: -; j_call: TRBJ2-7; v_call: TRBV27; cdr3_length: 15; cdr3_aa: CASSPDRGGPYEQYF
clone_size: -; j_call: TRBJ2-1; v_call: TRBV9; cdr3_length: 13; cdr3_aa: CASSVGQGIEQFF
clone_size: -; j_call: TRBJ2-5; v_call: TRBV29-1; cdr3_length: 11; cdr3_aa: CSVGTEETQYF
clone_size: -; j_call: TRBJ2-7; v_call: TRBV6-2/TRBV6-3; cdr3_length: 18; cdr3_aa: CASSYTPDRAELLYEQYF